This passage covers 17 T cell receptor beta chains from one sample sequenced in a study of OX40 agonist ivuxolimab in advanced cancers. Libraries were prepared by immunoSEQ multiplex PCR; TCRdb keeps only in-frame clonotypes and omits some of them. The top ten clones hold approximately 25% of a sample with about 52,000 clones, 85% to 95% of them seen once. Sequences were derived from CD4+ or CD8+ T cells sorted from blood, sampled in a trial of the OX40 agonist ivuxolimab. These receptors all come from an adult with an advanced solid tumor such as melanoma, head and neck, liver or kidney cancer.

The V call is TRBV10-3, the J call TRBJ2-2, with D perhaps given as TRBD1 or TRBD2 (6 bases each). CDR1 is ENHRY and CDR2 is SYGVKD in the germline V gene. The CDR3 loop spans 15 amino acids. The V gene lost 7 bases and the J gene lost 6 bases, with 18 bases spanning the gap. The CDR3 spells CAIKSGDGGPGELFF. The CDR3 DNA reads TGTGCCATCAAGTCCGGGGACGGGGGCCCCGGGGAGCTGTTTTTT.

This chain links TRBV4-3 with TRBJ1-1, with TRBD1 identical over 7 bases. The J segment lost 7 bases and the V segment lost 0 bases, leaving 11 bases of the junction unmatched. Germline assignment: CDR1 LGHNA and CDR2 YSLEER. The CDR3 loop spans 16 amino acids. The CDR3 bases are TGCGCCAGCAGCCAAGATACAACAGGGGCATTTCTTGAAGCTTTCTTT. As protein: CASSQDTTGAFLEAFF.

This clone was picked up many times. This sequence joins TRBV4-3 and TRBJ2-7; 8 bases fit TRBD1. The CDR3 spans 16 residues. Germline V CDR1 and CDR2: LGHNA, YSLEER. V lost 0 bases, J lost 3 bases, and 7 bases stayed unmatched. This chain's CDR3 is CASSQEGPGGIYEQYF. The CDR3 bases are TGCGCCAGCAGCCAAGAAGGGCCAGGGGGCATCTACGAGCAGTACTTC.

This sequence joins TRBV7-9 and TRBJ2-1, with 10 positions matching TRBD2. The CDR3 consists of 15 residues. Germline CDR1 and CDR2: SEHNR and FQNEAQ (reference sequence). V lost 0 bases, J lost 7 bases, and 3 bases stayed unmatched. CDR3 protein: CASSLASGRRNEQFF. The CDR3 bases are TGTGCCAGCAGCTTAGCTAGCGGGAGGCGGAATGAGCAGTTCTTC.

This chain uses TRBV10-3 with TRBJ2-7; TRBD2 matches at 7 bases. Trimming at V came to 2 bases and at J to 3 bases, leaving 16 bases not matched to a gene. Germline V gene data show CDR1 as ENHRY and CDR2 as SYGVKD. The CDR3 consists of 18 residues. The CDR3 reads CAISEDDGAPASGYEQYF. Here the CDR3 DNA reads TGTGCCATCAGTGAGGATGACGGAGCTCCGGCTAGCGGCTACGAGCAGTACTTC.

The chain links TRBV9 to TRBJ2-2; D possibly corresponds to TRBD1 (6 bases). This CDR3 has 15 amino acids. Germline CDR1 and CDR2: SGDLS and YYNGEE. The V end was cut by 3 bases, the J end by 5 bases, with 14 bases between. CDR3 DNA sequence: TGTGCCAGCAGCGGAACAGGGACCGGGACCGGGGAGCTGTTTTTT. Translation: CASSGTGTGTGELFF.

The CDR3 loop is CASSPPRDRVQETQYF. The CDR3 region has the DNA TGCGCCAGCAGCCCACCCCGGGACAGGGTACAAGAGACCCAGTACTTC. The chain is built from TRBV5-1 and TRBJ2-5; 9 nucleotides line up with TRBD1. This CDR3 contains 16 residues. V dropped 4 bases and J dropped 2; count of bases not matched to a gene: 9. CDR1 SGHRS and CDR2 YFSETQ come from the germline V gene.

V usage is TRBV5-6 and J usage is TRBJ2-7; 7 bases agree with TRBD1. The ends lost 4 bases at V and 3 bases at J; junction bases unmatched: 7. Germline V lookup: CDR1 SGHDT, CDR2 YYEEEE. The CDR3 is made up of 14 amino acids. CDR3 coding DNA: TGTGCCAGCAGCACATCCAGGGGGTACTACGAGCAGTACTTC. This translates into CASSTSRGYYEQYF.

This clone was picked up one time. The V and J genes are TRBV30 and TRBJ2-1; D is possibly TRBD1 (5 bases). Trimming removed 5 bases at V and 7 bases at J, with 24 bases between. Germline V CDR1 and CDR2: GTSNPN, SVGIG (reference sequence). The CDR3 consists of 16 residues. This chain's CDR3 is CAWGDTRIGVRNEQFF. The DNA of the CDR3 is TGTGCCTGGGGGGATACGAGGATAGGGGTTAGGAATGAGCAGTTCTTC.

V usage is TRBV4-3 and J usage is TRBJ2-7; 8 bases fit TRBD2. This CDR3 has 15 amino acids. J was trimmed by 6 bases and V by 0 bases; bases with no gene match: 7. Germline V gene sequence: CDR1 LGHNA, CDR2 YSLEER. The CDR3 loop reads CASSQEGSGALEQYF. For the CDR3, the DNA is TGCGCCAGCAGCCAAGAAGGTAGCGGGGCTCTCGAGCAGTACTTC.

The V call is TRBV15, the J call TRBJ2-3; 11 bases match TRBD2. The CDR3 length is 17 residues. V shed 5 bases, J shed 3 bases, and the junction held 10 bases outside the gene matches. Germline V CDR1 and CDR2: LNHNV, YYDKDF (reference sequence). CDR3 DNA: TGTGCCACCAGCGCAGAACCGGGACTAGCGGCAACAGATACGCAGTATTTT. It encodes CATSAEPGLAATDTQYF.

The rearrangement links TRBV4-2 to TRBJ2-7; 11 nucleotides match TRBD1. Germline V gene sequence: CDR1 LGHNA, CDR2 YNFKEQ. Trimming took 0 bases from V and 2 from J; bases not matched to a gene: 6. The CDR3 length is 17 residues. The CDR3 reads CASSQESGQGATYEQYF. The CDR3, as DNA: TGTGCCAGCAGCCAAGAGAGCGGACAGGGGGCAACCTACGAGCAGTACTTC.

The rearrangement uses TRBV27 and TRBJ2-6; D is possibly TRBD1 (5 bases). This CDR3 spans 16 amino acids. CDR1 and CDR2 from the germline V gene are MNHEY and SMNVEV (reference sequence). Deletions cut 3 bases from V and 2 bases from J, with 11 bases between. The CDR3 nucleotides are TGTGCCAGCAGTTTCCACAGGAGCGCTGGGGCCAACGTCCTGACTTTC. This sequence encodes CASSFHRSAGANVLTF.

The V call is TRBV7-9, the J call TRBJ1-2; tentative D call: TRBD1 (6 bases). This CDR3 has 15 residues. Trimming left V 3 bases short and J 0 bases short, with 11 bases between. Germline values: CDR1 SEHNR, CDR2 FQNEAQ (reference sequence). CDR3 protein: CASSLGQGSNYGYTF. DNA of the CDR3: TGTGCCAGCAGCTTGGGGCAGGGGTCTAACTATGGCTACACCTTC.

The rearrangement links TRBV9 to TRBJ2-3; 7 nucleotides match TRBD2. Per germline, CDR1 SGDLS and CDR2 YYNGEE. The CDR3 spans 16 residues. The ends lost 3 bases at V and 0 bases at J; junction bases unmatched: 7. CDR3 DNA: TGTGCCAGCAGCGCCGGAGCGGGAACTAGCACAGATACGCAGTATTTT. Amino acids: CASSAGAGTSTDTQYF.

The chain has TRBV15 and TRBJ2-7; 10 positions match TRBD1. Losses at the gene ends were 1 base for V and 3 bases for J; bases not matched to a gene: 6. CDR1 and CDR2 (germline): LNHNV, YYDKDF (reference sequence). The CDR3 has 16 amino acids. The chain's CDR3 is CATSRGPGDRGYEQYF. The CDR3 DNA reads TGTGCCACCAGCAGAGGGCCCGGGGACAGGGGCTACGAGCAGTACTTC.

The rearrangement uses TRBV10-3 and TRBJ2-3; D might be TRBD1 (5 bases). The CDR3 consists of 14 residues. The V and J ends lost 2 bases and 2 bases respectively, with 8 bases between them. The V gene's germline CDR1 is ENHRY and CDR2 SYGVKD. CDR3 sequence: CAISEGAITDTQYF. DNA for the CDR3: TGTGCCATCAGTGAGGGGGCTATCACAGATACGCAGTATTTT.